The source of this T cell receptor beta chain is a study of T cells in tuberculosis. Measured with immunoSEQ multiplex PCR; TCRdb has only the in-frame clones, and not every one. The sample lists about 35,000 clones; approximately 90% were seen once. Regarding time point: new active TB diagnosis, blood taken before or within 7 days of starting treatment. Tuberculosis was confirmed by positive sputum smear and/or M. tuberculosis culture. Trimming removed 7 bases from V and 4 bases from J; junction bases left unmatched: 4. The V gene's germline CDR1 is ENHRY and CDR2 SYGVKD. The CDR3 spans 13 residues. J is TRBJ1-5 and V is TRBV10-3, with TRBD1 identical over 7 bases. The source material was PBMCs, sampled at tuberculosis diagnosis. The sequence came from an adult with tuberculosis. Some clones in this sample may be carry-over from other donors' samples. CDR3 residues: CAIMEGANQPQHF. The CDR3 nucleotides read TGTGCCATCATGGAGGGGGCGAATCAGCCCCAGCATTTT.